A single sample gave rise to the 27 T cell receptor beta chains below, sequenced in a study of blood T cell repertoires in COVID-19. TCRdb keeps only in-frame clones here, not all; method: immunoSEQ multiplex PCR. The sample includes about 190,000 clones, approximately 86% of them seen just once. Material: peripheral blood. These receptors were collected from a man younger than 40 with acute or convalescent COVID-19.

The rearrangement uses TRBV19 and TRBJ1-5; 7 nucleotides line up with TRBD1. Germline V gives CDR1 LNHDA, CDR2 SQIVND (reference sequence). The CDR3 runs 14 residues. Trimming cost V 5 bases and J 6 bases; bases outside gene matches: 7. CDR3: CASSEGTVGQPQHF. CDR3 DNA: TGTGCCAGTAGTGAGGGGACAGTAGGTCAGCCCCAGCATTTT.

This clone was recorded a few times. This chain uses TRBV20-1 with TRBJ2-7; 14 nucleotides match TRBD2. Germline assignment: CDR1 DFQATT and CDR2 SNEGSKA (reference sequence). The CDR3 runs to 15 residues. The V segment lost 3 bases and the J segment 4 bases; nucleotides outside the gene matches: 5. This CDR3 is CSASGLAGGRYEQYF. In DNA, the CDR3 is TGCAGTGCTAGTGGACTAGCGGGAGGTCGGTACGAGCAGTACTTC.

The rearrangement links TRBV6-5 to TRBJ2-7, with 7 bases that match TRBD1. Germline-derived CDR1 and CDR2 are MNHEY and SVGAGI. V lost 6 bases to trimming and J lost 4 bases; unmatched junction nucleotides: 12. The CDR3 loop spans 15 amino acids. The CDR3 protein is CASSRHRGSNYEQYF. Written as DNA, the CDR3 is TGTGCCAGCAGCCGACACAGGGGCTCGAATTACGAGCAGTACTTC.

This clone was detected only a few times. The V gene is TRBV18, the J gene TRBJ1-4, with D perhaps TRBD1 (6 bases). V dropped 6 bases and J dropped 4 bases, with 15 bases sitting between them. Germline CDR1 is KGHSH and CDR2 is LQKENI. This CDR3 comprises 15 residues. This chain's CDR3 is CASSGWTENNEKLFF. CDR3 in DNA: TGTGCCAGCTCCGGATGGACAGAGAATAATGAAAAACTGTTTTTT.

The chain is built from TRBV14 and TRBJ1-4, with a tentative D call TRBD1 (6 bases). Germline CDR1 and CDR2: SGHDN and FVKESK. Trimming cost V 2 bases and J 0 bases, with 16 bases left between them. The CDR3 is 18 amino acids. For the CDR3, the DNA is TGTGCCAGCAGCCAATCTAGGGGGGGCAGCCCAACTAATGAAAAACTGTTTTTT. This translates into CASSQSRGGSPTNEKLFF.

The gene calls are TRBV2 and TRBJ1-5; D remains unclear. Trimming cost V 8 bases and J 6 bases, with 8 bases left between them. The CDR3 spans 11 residues. Germline V CDR1 and CDR2: SNHLY, FYNNEI. The DNA for the CDR3 is TGTGCCAGCGGGAGGCGTCAGCCCCAGCATTTT. This encodes CASGRRQPQHF.

V is TRBV24-1 and J is TRBJ1-1; 7 nucleotides align to TRBD1. The V gene end was trimmed by 5 bases and the J gene end by 4 bases; junction bases not matched to a gene: 18. The CDR3 has 18 amino acids. Per germline, CDR1 KGHDR and CDR2 SFDVKD. The CDR3 loop is CATSAAQTGSHLITEAFF. Written as DNA, the CDR3 is TGTGCCACCAGTGCCGCTCAGACAGGGTCCCATTTGATCACTGAAGCTTTCTTT.

The rearrangement links TRBV7-3 to TRBJ1-5, with TRBD1 identical over 7 bases. J lost 9 bases, V lost 5 bases, and 25 bases had no gene match. This CDR3 contains 19 residues. Germline V gene sequence: CDR1 SGHTA, CDR2 FQGTGA. The CDR3 loop reads CASSAHRGSRTISWRPQHF. The CDR3 DNA is TGTGCCAGCAGCGCCCACAGGGGCTCTAGGACCATTTCGTGGCGGCCCCAGCATTTT.

The chain combines TRBV2 with TRBJ1-6; 8 nucleotides agree with TRBD1. The CDR3 runs 17 residues. The germline V gene has CDR1 SNHLY and CDR2 FYNNEI. Trimming removed 6 bases from V and 6 bases from J; junction bases left unmatched: 13. The CDR3 sequence is CASRTNLAGGVNSPLHF. CDR3 sequence (DNA): TGTGCCAGCAGAACAAACCTGGCAGGGGGCGTTAATTCACCCCTCCACTTT.

This chain uses TRBV9 with TRBJ2-3; 8 bases align to TRBD2. The germline V gene encodes CDR1 SGDLS and CDR2 YYNGEE. This CDR3 is built from 16 residues. V shed 3 bases and J 1 base; nucleotides not matched to a gene: 7. CDR3 region: CASSAHRRGGTDTQYF. The CDR3 nucleotides read TGTGCCAGCAGCGCCCATCGGCGGGGGGGCACAGATACGCAGTATTTT.

This chain links TRBV19 with TRBJ1-1; 11 bases line up with TRBD1. There are 16 residues in the CDR3. V shed 7 bases and J 0 bases; nucleotides not matched to a gene: 7. Germline lookup yields CDR1 LNHDA and CDR2 SQIVND (reference sequence). The CDR3 nucleotides are TGTGCCAGTACCTCGGGACAGGGGGGGGTGAACACTGAAGCTTTCTTT. Translation: CASTSGQGGVNTEAFF.

The chain links TRBV5-1 to TRBJ1-5, with TRBD1 matching 8 bases. The germline gives CDR1 SGHRS, CDR2 YFSETQ. J gave up 5 bases and V 1 base, and 11 bases lay outside the gene matches. The CDR3 has 17 residues. The CDR3 is CASSLRPGGTSDQPQHF. CDR3 sequence (DNA): TGCGCCAGCAGCTTGAGGCCAGGGGGCACCTCCGATCAGCCCCAGCATTTT.

V is TRBV18 and J is TRBJ1-4, with a weak D call TRBD1 (6 bases). The CDR3 runs 15 residues. V dropped 5 bases and J dropped 6 bases, with 16 bases sitting between them. Germline V gene data show CDR1 as KGHSH and CDR2 as LQKENI. The CDR3 coding sequence is TGTGCCAGCTCAGACAGGATTATATCTGATGAAAAACTGTTTTTT. Translated, it gives CASSDRIISDEKLFF.

The table lists this clone with a count of one. The V gene is TRBV3-1 (or the pseudogene TRBV3-2), the J gene TRBJ2-1; TRBD2 is a possible D gene (5 bases). Germline-derived CDR1 and CDR2 are LGHDT and YNNKEL (reference sequence). The CDR3 runs to 16 residues. Deletions cut 0 bases from V and 5 bases from J, with 14 bases between. The CDR3 bases are TGTGCCAGCAGCCAAGAGCTAGCAAAGTGGGACAATGAGCAGTTCTTC. Translated, it gives CASSQELAKWDNEQFF.

The chain is built from TRBV6-1 and TRBJ1-2; 7 nucleotides align to TRBD1. CDR1 is MNHNS and CDR2 is SASEGT in the germline V gene. CDR3 length: 15 residues. The ends lost 7 bases at V and 0 bases at J; junction bases unmatched: 8. Here the CDR3 DNA reads TGTGCCAGCAAAAGCGACAGGGAAGCTAACTATGGCTACACCTTC. Translating gives CASKSDREANYGYTF.

The chain joins TRBV5-1 to TRBJ2-5; 7 bases agree with TRBD2. Germline CDR1 SGHRS, CDR2 YFSETQ. Unmatched junction bases numbered 4, after V lost 0 bases and J lost 2 bases. This CDR3 comprises 15 residues. This CDR3 is CASSLALATQETQYF. The CDR3 bases are TGCGCCAGCAGCTTGGCACTAGCGACGCAAGAGACCCAGTACTTC.

The chain recombines TRBV5-4 with TRBJ2-3, with D possibly being TRBD2 (5 bases). This CDR3 contains 14 residues. Looked up from germline, CDR1 is SGHNT and CDR2 is YYREEE (reference sequence). V was shortened by 2 bases and J by 6 bases, with 13 bases between the two germline ends. The chain's CDR3 is CASSLRAWEDTQYF. The CDR3 nucleotides are TGTGCCAGCAGCTTACGCGCCTGGGAGGATACGCAGTATTTT.

V gene TRBV28 combines with J gene TRBJ1-4; D ambiguous. V shed 6 bases and J shed 4 bases, with 12 bases lying between them. CDR1 and CDR2 (germline): MDHEN, SYDVKM. This CDR3 region has 14 residues. CDR3 sequence (DNA): TGTGCCAGCAGCAATCCGGGATTTAATGAAAAACTGTTTTTT. The encoded protein is CASSNPGFNEKLFF.

For the CDR3, the DNA is TGTGCCAGCAGCCAAGCAGGGTGGGGTAGCGGGACCTCCTACGAGCAGTACTTC. Its protein is CASSQAGWGSGTSYEQYF. The chain links TRBV3-1 (or the pseudogene TRBV3-2) to TRBJ2-7; TRBD2 aligns across 8 bases. V trimming: 1 base; J trimming: 0 bases; junction bases outside the gene matches: 11. The CDR3 has 18 residues. In germline, CDR1 is LGHDT, CDR2 YNNKEL (reference sequence).

V and J are TRBV18 and TRBJ1-5; D gene uncertain. The CDR3 sequence is 14 residues long. Germline V gene sequence: CDR1 KGHSH, CDR2 LQKENI. V gave up 3 bases and J gave up 3 bases, with 9 bases separating them. This CDR3 is CASSPRRDNQPQHF. CDR3 DNA: TGTGCCAGCTCACCTCGACGGGACAATCAGCCCCAGCATTTT.

The CDR3 loop reads CASSFSPGRNTEAFF. In DNA form, the CDR3 reads TGTGCCAGCAGTTTTTCTCCAGGGCGGAACACTGAAGCTTTCTTT. The chain couples TRBV6-5 to TRBJ1-1; a weak D match, TRBD1 (5 bases). This CDR3 region has 15 residues. Deletions cut 4 bases from V and 1 base from J, with 13 bases between. The V gene's germline CDR1 is MNHEY and CDR2 SVGAGI.

The chain recombines TRBV4-2 with TRBJ2-3; no clear D gene. The CDR3 extends over 15 amino acids. CDR1 LGHNA and CDR2 YNFKEQ come from the germline V gene. With 1 base removed from V and 4 bases from J, the gap between germline ends came to 12 bases. The CDR3 DNA follows: TGTGCCAGCAGCCAAGGTTTGGAGCCCGCAGATACGCAGTATTTT. Translating it yields CASSQGLEPADTQYF.

The gene calls are TRBV7-3 and TRBJ2-3; D is unresolved. This CDR3 is 15 amino acids long. Between the trimmed V and J ends, which lost 3 bases and 0 bases, there was a span of 10 bases. Germline V gives CDR1 SGHTA, CDR2 FQGTGA. The CDR3 DNA reads TGTGCCAGCAGCTTGAGACTCGACAGCACAGATACGCAGTATTTT. Encoded protein: CASSLRLDSTDTQYF.

The CDR3 is CASSSEAGGTDTQYF. The CDR3 coding sequence is TGCGCCAGCAGCTCGGAGGCGGGGGGCACAGATACGCAGTATTTT. The chain joins TRBV5-1 to TRBJ2-3, with 7 bases fitting TRBD2. The CDR3 is 15 residues long. The V gene end was trimmed by 3 bases and the J gene end by 1 base; junction bases not matched to a gene: 5. The V gene's germline CDR1 is SGHRS and CDR2 YFSETQ.

The genes are TRBV28 and TRBJ1-2; D remains unclear. The V gene's germline CDR1 is MDHEN and CDR2 SYDVKM. V was trimmed by 5 bases and J by 4 bases, leaving 8 bases between them. The length of the CDR3 is 12 residues. The CDR3 is CASSPLLYGYTF. Written as DNA, the CDR3 is TGTGCCAGCAGTCCTCTCCTCTATGGCTACACCTTC.

This chain joins TRBV6-5 and TRBJ2-2; 8 bases match TRBD1. The V and J ends lost 6 bases and 7 bases, in that order; junction bases with no gene match: 10. The CDR3 runs to 15 residues. Germline V gene lookup returns CDR1 MNHEY and CDR2 SVGAGI. CDR3 coding DNA: TGTGCCAGCAGAGGCCAGACAGGGGCGGTCGGGGAGCTGTTTTTT. Protein sequence: CASRGQTGAVGELFF.

The rearrangement uses TRBV18 and TRBJ1-1; no firm D call. Trimming removed 3 bases at V and 10 bases at J, with 21 bases between. Germline V lookup: CDR1 KGHSH, CDR2 LQKENI. The CDR3 contains 15 residues. The CDR3, as DNA: TGTGCCAGCTCACCGGTGGGTGCAGTACATGAGCGAGCTTTCTTT. It encodes CASSPVGAVHERAFF.